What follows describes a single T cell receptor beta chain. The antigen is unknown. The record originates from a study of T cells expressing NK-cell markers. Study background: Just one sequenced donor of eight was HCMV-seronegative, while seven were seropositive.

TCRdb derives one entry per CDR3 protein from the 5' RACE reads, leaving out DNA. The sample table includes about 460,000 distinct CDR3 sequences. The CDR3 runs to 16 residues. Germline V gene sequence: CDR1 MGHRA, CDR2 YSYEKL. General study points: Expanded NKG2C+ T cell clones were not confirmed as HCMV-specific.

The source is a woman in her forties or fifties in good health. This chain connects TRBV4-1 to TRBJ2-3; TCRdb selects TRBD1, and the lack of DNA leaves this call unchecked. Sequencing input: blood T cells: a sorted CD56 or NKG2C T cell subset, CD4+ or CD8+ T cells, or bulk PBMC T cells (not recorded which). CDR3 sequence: CASSQDHTGITDTQYF.